Listed below are T cell receptor beta chains from one sample, sequenced in a study of cytomegalovirus exposure and HLA in healthy donors. The method was immunoSEQ multiplex PCR; TCRdb's version includes in-frame clones alone and lacks a portion of them. The sample shows 120,000 or so clones, over 70% of them seen only once. Material: PBMCs. The receptor source for this set is a woman aged 50 to 60 in good health and CMV-seropositive. Each CDR3 is given with its conserved first and last residue. A D gene is named only where the DNA matches it firmly. Not all rows give a size; the values are once, few, many and, for expanded clones, a class.

abundance	v_gene	len	d_gene	j_gene	CDR3aa	CDR3nt
-	TRBV6-1	15	-	TRBJ2-2	CASRQTGTNTGELFF	TGTGCCAGCAGACAGACAGGAACGAACACCGGGGAGCTGTTTTTT
-	TRBV28	14	TRBD1	TRBJ1-1	CASSLIKGAAEAFF	TGTGCCAGCAGTTTAATTAAGGGGGCGGCTGAAGCTTTCTTT
-	TRBV5-1	18	TRBD1	TRBJ1-1	CASSSEYRGRGRNTEAFF	TGCGCCAGCAGCTCGGAGTACAGGGGAAGGGGTAGGAACACTGAAGCTTTCTTT
few	TRBV7-8	15	TRBD1	TRBJ2-7	CASSLKGDSTYEQYF	TGTGCCAGCAGCTTAAAGGGGGACAGCACCTACGAGCAGTACTTC
few	TRBV19	19	TRBD1	TRBJ1-2	CASSYLPGQGGVGGYGYTF	TGTGCCAGTAGTTATCTCCCCGGACAGGGAGGAGTTGGTGGCTATGGCTACACCTTC
-	TRBV7-9	15	-	TRBJ1-4	CASSLGQGKDEKLFF	TGTGCCAGCAGCTTAGGGCAGGGGAAAGACGAAAAACTGTTTTTT
-	TRBV4-3	17	-	TRBJ2-3	CASSQDRARGGGDTQYF	TGCGCCAGCAGCCAAGATCGAGCCAGGGGTGGAGGAGATACGCAGTATTTT
-	TRBV5-1	16	-	TRBJ1-3	CASSLGPTGIGNTIYF	TGCGCCAGCAGCTTGGGACCGACAGGTATTGGAAACACCATATATTTT
-	TRBV7-2	16	-	TRBJ2-2	CASSLLGGGYTGELFF	TGTGCCAGCAGCTTATTGGGGGGGGGCTACACCGGGGAGCTGTTTTTT
-	TRBV6-6	15	TRBD2	TRBJ2-7	CASRKLAGGPSEQYF	TGTGCCAGCAGGAAACTAGCGGGAGGGCCCTCCGAGCAGTACTTC
-	TRBV30	15	-	TRBJ2-7	CAWSHQGTLGYEQYF	TGTGCCTGGAGTCACCAGGGGACGCTCGGATACGAGCAGTACTTC
few	TRBV19	15	-	TRBJ1-1	CASSWGSIADTEAFF	TGTGCCAGTAGTTGGGGCAGTATAGCGGACACTGAAGCTTTCTTT
-	TRBV19	15	-	TRBJ1-5	CASSTTHRDNQPQHF	TGTGCCAGTAGTACGACACACAGGGACAATCAGCCCCAGCATTTT
-	TRBV6-6	15	-	TRBJ1-1	CASGGPTELNTEAFF	TGTGCCAGCGGAGGACCTACAGAGCTTAACACTGAAGCTTTCTTT
-	TRBV7-8	17	-	TRBJ2-1	CASSLERRGHSYNEQFF	TGTGCCAGCAGCTTAGAACGGCGCGGGCACTCCTACAATGAGCAGTTCTTC
-	TRBV12-5	15	-	TRBJ1-1	CASGLVLSGNTEAFF	TGTGCTAGTGGTTTGGTACTGTCAGGGAACACTGAAGCTTTCTTT
-	TRBV6-1	14	-	TRBJ2-1	CASSGGPLWNEQFF	TGTGCCAGCAGTGGAGGCCCATTGTGGAATGAGCAGTTCTTC
-	TRBV18	13	-	TRBJ1-1	CASSPQGGTEAFF	TGTGCCAGCTCCCCTCAGGGTGGGACTGAAGCTTTCTTT
once	TRBV2	14	TRBD2	TRBJ2-3	CASNSGGAPDTQYF	TGTGCCAGCAATAGCGGGGGGGCCCCAGATACGCAGTATTTT
-	TRBV13	17	TRBD1	TRBJ1-2	CASSSLGHRTGGYGYTF	TGCGCCAGCAGCTCCCTGGGACACCGAACAGGGGGCTATGGCTACACCTTC
-	TRBV7-2	16	TRBD2	TRBJ2-7	CASSLESGGRDYEQYF	TGTGCCAGCAGCTTAGAATCTGGCGGGAGAGACTACGAGCAGTACTTC
-	TRBV19	20	TRBD2	TRBJ2-1	CASSMKASGSIMTGRNEQFF	TGTGCCAGTAGTATGAAAGCTAGCGGGAGTATTATGACCGGGCGGAATGAGCAGTTCTTC
-	TRBV2	15	TRBD2	TRBJ2-1	CASSPYSGRENEQFF	TGTGCCAGCAGCCCTTATAGCGGGAGAGAAAATGAGCAGTTCTTC
-	TRBV19	13	TRBD1	TRBJ2-7	CASSRQGSYEQYF	TGTGCCAGTAGTAGACAGGGTTCCTACGAGCAGTACTTC
few	TRBV30	16	TRBD2	TRBJ2-5	CAWSVMSSGTRETQYF	TGTGCCTGGAGTGTTATGTCTAGCGGGACACGAGAGACCCAGTACTTC
-	TRBV5-1	15	-	TRBJ2-2	CASSLGITDTGELFF	TGCGCCAGCAGCTTGGGAATTACGGACACCGGGGAGCTGTTTTTT
-	TRBV4-3	15	-	TRBJ2-1	CASSQEGRTLNEQFF	TGCGCCAGCAGCCAAGAAGGGCGGACACTCAATGAGCAGTTCTTC
-	TRBV29-1	13	-	TRBJ2-4	CSVEETAGNIQYF	TGCAGCGTTGAAGAAACGGCGGGGAACATTCAGTACTTC
-	TRBV28	14	-	TRBJ1-5	CASSLGGEGQPQHF	TGTGCCAGCAGTTTGGGGGGGGAGGGCCAGCCCCAGCATTTT
-	TRBV6-6	14	-	TRBJ1-1	CASTPGSRHTEAFF	TGTGCCAGCACGCCGGGGAGCCGCCACACTGAAGCTTTCTTT
-	TRBV5-4	16	TRBD1	TRBJ1-1	CASSEPDRGMNTEAFF	TGTGCCAGCAGCGAACCTGACAGGGGTATGAACACTGAAGCTTTCTTT
-	TRBV2	11	TRBD1	TRBJ2-7	CATGTAYEQYF	TGTGCCACCGGGACAGCCTACGAGCAGTACTTC
-	TRBV2	18	TRBD1	TRBJ2-7	CASSHGGNRGRVRNEQYF	TGTGCCAGCAGTCATGGGGGTAACAGGGGACGAGTACGTAACGAGCAGTACTTC
-	TRBV2	18	TRBD1	TRBJ2-5	CASRGFGTGERWQETQYF	TGTGCCAGCAGGGGATTTGGGACAGGGGAAAGGTGGCAAGAGACCCAGTACTTC
-	TRBV7-2	14	-	TRBJ1-1	CASSLLGGVTEAFF	TGTGCCAGCAGCTTACTTGGGGGGGTCACTGAAGCTTTCTTT
-	TRBV27	15	TRBD2	TRBJ2-7	CASSPGTSGRNEQYF	TGTGCCAGCAGTCCAGGGACTAGCGGGAGGAACGAGCAGTACTTC
-	TRBV7-8	15	-	TRBJ1-1	CASSRPGTLNTEAFF	TGTGCCAGCAGCAGACCCGGGACATTGAACACTGAAGCTTTCTTT
-	TRBV29-1	16	-	TRBJ2-4	CSVVGSPESVENIQYF	TGCAGCGTTGTGGGCAGTCCTGAGTCCGTCGAAAACATTCAGTACTTC
-	TRBV12-5	10	-	TRBJ1-1	CASGHTEAFF	TGTGCTAGTGGTCATACTGAAGCTTTCTTT
-	TRBV4-1	17	-	TRBJ2-2	CASSQDLEFSNTGELFF	TGCGCCAGCAGCCAAGATCTGGAGTTCTCGAACACCGGGGAGCTGTTTTTT
-	TRBV5-1	14	-	TRBJ2-3	CASGFGDSTDTQYF	TGCGCCAGCGGATTTGGAGACAGCACAGATACGCAGTATTTT
-	TRBV19	15	-	TRBJ1-2	CASSINPGANYGYTF	TGTGCCAGTAGTATCAATCCAGGGGCTAACTATGGCTACACCTTC
-	TRBV5-4	16	-	TRBJ1-4	CASSLDAGATNEKLFF	TGTGCCAGCAGCTTGGACGCAGGGGCAACTAATGAAAAACTGTTTTTT
-	TRBV7-8	14	TRBD1	TRBJ2-1	CASSRGTGSNEQFF	TGTGCCAGCAGCCGAGGGACAGGTTCCAATGAGCAGTTCTTC
-	TRBV5-1	14	-	TRBJ2-5	CASSQRHPQETQYF	TGCGCCAGCAGCCAAAGACACCCTCAAGAGACCCAGTACTTC
-	TRBV25-1	15	-	TRBJ2-1	CASSREGQSYNEQFF	TGTGCCAGCAGCCGCGAAGGACAGTCCTACAATGAGCAGTTCTTC
-	TRBV7-2	14	-	TRBJ2-7	CASSLSLASYEQYF	TGTGCCAGCAGCTTGTCCCTAGCATCCTACGAGCAGTACTTC
-	TRBV5-6	13	TRBD2	TRBJ2-7	CASSRAGDYEQYF	TGTGCCAGCAGCAGGGCGGGGGACTACGAGCAGTACTTC
once	TRBV28	12	-	TRBJ1-2	CASSSGMGGYTF	TGTGCCAGCAGTTCAGGGATGGGTGGCTACACCTTC
few	TRBV2	16	TRBD2	TRBJ2-3	CASIGRGAFRTDTQYF	TGTGCCAGCATTGGGCGGGGGGCCTTTCGCACAGATACGCAGTATTTT
-	TRBV28	15	TRBD1	TRBJ1-1	CASSSGGGMNTEAFF	TGTGCCAGCAGTTCTGGAGGGGGCATGAACACTGAAGCTTTCTTT
-	TRBV5-8	17	TRBD1	TRBJ2-3	CASSSPRDRGLTDTQYF	TGTGCCAGCAGCTCCCCCCGGGACAGGGGCCTCACAGATACGCAGTATTTT
-	TRBV28	14	TRBD2	TRBJ2-7	CASRRTSGVYEQYF	TGTGCCAGCAGAAGGACTAGCGGTGTCTACGAGCAGTACTTC